These 20 T cell receptor beta chains were all obtained from the same sample, sequenced in a study of response to subunit inactivated influenza vaccine listed by TCRdb under 2018. Receptor libraries were prepared by RT-PCR. Sequenced on an Illumina HiSeq 2500. TCRdb handled the public reads itself, with Q25 trimming in fastp and clone calling in MiXCR, and kept productive beta chains. Each CDR3 protein appears once, grouped with its most common genes and DNA. The sample has fewer than 750,000 distinct CDR3 sequences on record, around 13% of them singletons. More than 9.5% of the sample comes from the top ten. The source material was PBMCs from blood, sampled 11 to 12 days after vaccination. These receptors were obtained from a man aged 50-60 years who received an inactivated influenza vaccine. Donor details come from another sample of the same person, matched by shared clones.

The chain joins TRBV12-3 or TRBV12-4 to TRBJ1-3; TRBD1 matches at 8 bases. The CDR3 has 15 residues. V lost 5 bases, J lost 7 bases, and 10 bases stayed unmatched. CDR3 residues: CASSNSGRGRNTIYF. CDR3 coding DNA: TGTGCCAGCAGTAATAGCGGCAGGGGGCGGAACACCATATATTTT.

V is TRBV7-3 and J is TRBJ2-5, with TRBD2 identical over 8 bases. Trimming cost V 5 bases and J 0 bases; bases outside gene matches: 5. From germline, CDR1 is SGHTA and CDR2 FQGTGA. This CDR3 spans 15 amino acids. The CDR3: CASSPSGWYQETQYF. CDR3 sequence (DNA): TGTGCCAGCAGCCCTAGCGGGTGGTACCAAGAGACCCAGTACTTC. The variable domain in full, with the rest retrieved from reference TRBV7-3 and TRBJ2-5, is GAGVSQTPSNKVTEKGKYVELRCDPISGHTALYWYRQSLGQGPEFLIYFQGTGAADDSGLPNDRFFAVRPEGSVSTLKIQRTERGDSAVYLCASSPSGWYQETQYFGPGTRLLVL.

This clonotype was seen a handful of times. The V gene is TRBV7-2, the J gene TRBJ2-1; D may be TRBD2 (6 bases). V gave up 6 bases and J gave up 9 bases, with 12 bases separating them. Germline CDR1 is SGHTA and CDR2 is FQGNSA. The CDR3 has 12 amino acids. The CDR3 protein is CASRSSGLEQFF. CDR3 nucleotides: TGTGCCAGCAGAAGCAGCGGGCTTGAGCAGTTCTTC. The full variable domain, its missing parts supplied by reference TRBV7-2 and TRBJ2-1, is GAGVSQSPSNKVTEKGKDVELRCDPISGHTALYWYRQSLGQGLEFLIYFQGNSAPDKSGLPSDRFSAERTGGSVSTLTIQRTQQEDSAVYLCASRSSGLEQFFGPGTRLTVL.

As DNA, the CDR3 is TGCGCCAGCAGCCAACGGGGACTAGCCGATCACAATGAGCAGTTCTTC. Residues: CASSQRGLADHNEQFF. This sequence joins TRBV4-1 and TRBJ2-1; 9 bases match TRBD2. CDR1 is MGHRA, CDR2 YSYEKL, per germline. The CDR3 runs 16 residues. With V trimmed by 2 bases and J by 5 bases, 7 bases remained unmatched.

This clonotype was seen only a few times. V gene TRBV5-1 combines with J gene TRBJ1-1, with a possible D match to TRBD1 (5 bases). CDR1 is SGHRS and CDR2 is YFSETQ in the germline V gene. V gave up 4 bases and J gave up 9 bases, with 13 bases separating them. The length of the CDR3 is 12 residues. CDR3 DNA sequence: TGCGCCAGCAGCCCTGGGACTCGAAAAGCTTTCTTT. It translates to CASSPGTRKAFF.

A few counts support this clonotype. The chain recombines TRBV6-6 with TRBJ2-5; D is unclear. From germline, CDR1 is MNHNY and CDR2 SVGAGI (reference sequence). Trimming left V 4 bases short and J 5 bases short, with 8 bases between. The CDR3 consists of 12 residues. CDR3 bases: TGTGCCAGCAGTTTTCTTTGGGAGACCCAGTACTTC. It codes for CASSFLWETQYF.

V usage is TRBV28 and J usage is TRBJ2-7; 9 bases fit TRBD1. The J segment lost 2 bases and the V segment lost 7 bases, leaving 9 bases of the junction unmatched. The CDR3 consists of 15 residues. The germline V gene has CDR1 MDHEN and CDR2 SYDVKM. In DNA form, the CDR3 reads TGTGCCAGCAATGGACAGGGGATGGGGGCCTACGAGCAGTACTTC. It yields the protein CASNGQGMGAYEQYF. Variable domain in full (rest from reference TRBV28 and TRBJ2-7): DVKVTQSSRYLVKRTGEKVFLECVQDMDHENMFWYRQDPGLGLRLIYFSYDVKMKEKGDIPEGYSVSREKKERFSLILESASTNQTSMYLCASNGQGMGAYEQYFGPGTRLTVT.

This clonotype was seen a handful of times. The V gene is TRBV12-3 or TRBV12-4, the J gene TRBJ2-1; no reliable D call. The CDR3 totals 11 residues. The V gene lost 9 bases and the J gene lost 9 bases, with 12 bases spanning the gap. Written as DNA, the CDR3 is TGTGCCAGTGGTCTAGTTGCTGAGCAGTTCTTC. Translated: CASGLVAEQFF.

The rearrangement joins TRBV10-3 to TRBJ2-2, with 8 bases lining up with TRBD2. With 3 bases clipped from V and 6 bases from J, the junction kept 9 bases outside the gene matches. Germline V gives CDR1 ENHRY, CDR2 SYGVKD. The CDR3 extends over 16 amino acids. The CDR3, as DNA: TGTGCCATCAGTGATCCCCCTGGCGGGAGGTCCGGGGAGCTGTTTTTT. It translates to CAISDPPGGRSGELFF.

This clonotype was recorded a few times. The chain has TRBV30 and TRBJ1-1; no clear D gene. The CDR3 runs to 16 residues. The V gene's germline CDR1 is GTSNPN and CDR2 SVGIG (reference sequence). The V and J ends lost 5 bases and 4 bases respectively, with 23 bases between them. CDR3 in amino acids: CAWAPSPRARTTEAFF. The CDR3 region has the DNA TGTGCCTGGGCCCCATCTCCCCGTGCGCGGACCACTGAAGCTTTCTTT.

J is TRBJ2-7 and V is TRBV20-1; 10 positions agree with TRBD2. This CDR3 has 14 amino acids. Germline CDR1 DFQATT, CDR2 SNEGSKA (reference sequence). The junction had 7 bases not matched to a gene; V was cut back by 6 bases and J by 2 bases. The CDR3 loop reads CSASQAGGTYEQYF. CDR3 nucleotide sequence: TGCAGTGCCTCCCAAGCGGGGGGGACCTACGAGCAGTACTTC.

This clonotype turned up a few times. V usage is TRBV7-9 and J usage is TRBJ1-1; 8 nucleotides align to TRBD1. Looked up from germline, CDR1 is SEHNR and CDR2 is FQNEAQ (reference sequence). The CDR3 totals 14 residues. The junction had 4 bases not matched to a gene; V was cut back by 4 bases and J by 3 bases. CDR3 DNA: TGTGCCAGCAGCTCGGACAGGGAGGACACTGAAGCTTTCTTT. It codes for CASSSDREDTEAFF.

Ten or more counts support this clonotype. The V gene is TRBV28, the J gene TRBJ2-7; possible D gene TRBD1, 6 bases. V lost 5 bases and J 3 bases, leaving 20 bases between the germline ends. In germline, CDR1 is MDHEN, CDR2 SYDVKM. CDR3 length: 16 residues. The CDR3 reads CASSTSDRIPYYEQYF. Here the CDR3 DNA reads TGTGCCAGCAGTACCTCCGACAGGATCCCTTACTACGAGCAGTACTTC.

The chain has TRBV4-2 and TRBJ2-3; 9 bases are a match to TRBD1. The CDR3 runs to 15 residues. Germline loops: CDR1 LGHNA, CDR2 YNFKEQ. V dropped 4 bases and J dropped 3; count of bases not matched to a gene: 5. The CDR3 region has the DNA TGTGCCAGCAGCCCCCGACAGGGGGTTACAGATACGCAGTATTTT. Translating gives CASSPRQGVTDTQYF.

This clonotype was seen only a few times. As DNA, the CDR3 is TGTGCCAGCAGCTTTTTCCTCCGCAGGGGGTCCCAAGAGACCCAGTACTTC. Protein sequence: CASSFFLRRGSQETQYF. V gene TRBV11-2 combines with J gene TRBJ2-5, with 7 positions matching TRBD1. The CDR3 is 17 residues long. V was clipped by 3 bases and J by 1 base; unmatched bases: 11. Germline V gene data show CDR1 as SGHAT and CDR2 as FQNNGV.

The chain couples TRBV18 to TRBJ2-7; the D gene is possibly TRBD1 (6 bases). CDR3 length: 13 residues. V lost 2 bases to trimming and J lost 7 bases, with 12 bases between them. CDR1 is KGHSH and CDR2 is LQKENI in the germline V gene. The CDR3 nucleotides are TGTGCCAGCTCACCAGCGAACAGGGTTGAGCAGTACTTC. Amino acid sequence: CASSPANRVEQYF.

This rearrangement joins TRBV12-3 or TRBV12-4 to TRBJ2-3; D gene ambiguous. This CDR3 has 15 residues. V lost 5 bases and J 6 bases, leaving 18 bases between the germline ends. The DNA of the CDR3 is TGTGCCAGCAGTCTCCGCTTTGGCTCTATGGATACGCAGTATTTT. Translated, it gives CASSLRFGSMDTQYF.

V usage is TRBV12-3 or TRBV12-4 and J usage is TRBJ1-5; possibly TRBD1 for D (5 bases). The CDR3 contains 16 residues. Between the trimmed V and J ends, which lost 5 bases and 0 bases, there was a span of 14 bases. CDR3 sequence: CASSPGKRYSNQPQHF. The CDR3 region has the DNA TGTGCCAGCAGTCCAGGGAAAAGATATAGCAATCAGCCCCAGCATTTT.

The chain is built from TRBV5-1 and TRBJ1-1; D possibly corresponds to TRBD1 (5 bases). The V gene lost 7 bases and the J gene lost 8 bases, with 12 bases spanning the gap. CDR3 length equals 11 residues. Germline V gene data show CDR1 as SGHRS and CDR2 as YFSETQ. The CDR3 nucleotides are TGCGCCAGCCCGACGAAGGGGGAAGCTTTCTTT. This codes for CASPTKGEAFF.

This clonotype has just a few counts. This chain uses TRBV29-1 with TRBJ1-3; TRBD1 is a possible D gene (6 bases). Trimming stripped 5 bases from V and 0 bases from J, with 14 bases between. Germline-derived CDR1 and CDR2 are SQVTM and ANQGSEA. The CDR3 has 15 residues. The chain's CDR3 is CSVRTATLSGNTIYF. DNA of the CDR3: TGCAGCGTTCGGACAGCTACTCTCTCTGGAAACACCATATATTTT.